The text below deals with one TCR beta chain. No antigen is known for it. TCR beta CDR3 region amplification was performed from RNA transcripts. The HTBI primer set was used in a first-round RT-PCR of the TCR CDR3. A single record per CDR3 protein comes from TCRdb applying MiXCR to the multiplex PCR reads. The sample gives about 410,000 distinct CDR3 sequences, around 15% of which show up once; roughly a fifth is in the top ten. The source of the sample is a study of T cells in Graves' hyperthyroidism and ophthalmopathy. V was shortened by 5 bases and J by 4 bases, with 8 bases between the two germline ends. CDR3 length: 12 residues. Germline V gives CDR1 LGHDT, CDR2 YNNKEL (reference sequence). Study-level points and caveats: Ophthalmopathy onset followed model prediction by a median roughly 6 months.

This rearrangement joins TRBV3-1 to TRBJ1-1; no reliable D call. The sequenced material came from blood. The clonotype comes from a woman in her twenties or thirties with Graves' ophthalmopathy. CDR3 loop: CASSSPSTEAFF. The CDR3 DNA follows: TGTGCCAGCAGCTCCCCTAGCACTGAAGCTTTCTTT.